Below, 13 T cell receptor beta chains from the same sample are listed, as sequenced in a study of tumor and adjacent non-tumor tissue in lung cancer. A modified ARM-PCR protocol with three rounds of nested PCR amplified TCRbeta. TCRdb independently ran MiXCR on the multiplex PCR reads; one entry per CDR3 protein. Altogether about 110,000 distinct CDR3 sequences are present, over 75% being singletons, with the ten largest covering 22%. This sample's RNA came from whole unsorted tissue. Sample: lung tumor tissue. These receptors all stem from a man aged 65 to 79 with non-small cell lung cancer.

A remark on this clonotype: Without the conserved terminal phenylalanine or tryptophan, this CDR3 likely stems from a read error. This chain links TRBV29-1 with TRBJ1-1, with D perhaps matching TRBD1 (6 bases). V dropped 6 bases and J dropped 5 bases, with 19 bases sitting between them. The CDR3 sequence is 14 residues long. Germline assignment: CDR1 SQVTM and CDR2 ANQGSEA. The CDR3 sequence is CSVFAQGTETEAFS. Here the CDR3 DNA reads TGCAGCGTCTTCGCACAGGGAACTGAAACTGAAGCTTTCTCT.

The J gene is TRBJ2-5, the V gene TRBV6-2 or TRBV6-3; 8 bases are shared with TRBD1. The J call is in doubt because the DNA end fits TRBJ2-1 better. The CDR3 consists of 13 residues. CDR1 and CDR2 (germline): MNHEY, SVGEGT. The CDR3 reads CASTNPGGKEQFF. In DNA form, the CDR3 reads TGTGCCAGCACCAACCCAGGGGGCAAAGAGCAGTTCTTC.

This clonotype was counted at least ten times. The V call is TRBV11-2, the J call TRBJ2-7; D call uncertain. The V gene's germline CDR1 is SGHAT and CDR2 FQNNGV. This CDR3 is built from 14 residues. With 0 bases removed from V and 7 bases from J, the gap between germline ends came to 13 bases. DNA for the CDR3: TGTGCCAGCAGCTTAGATCTTGGTGGATGGGAGCAGTACTTC. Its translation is CASSLDLGGWEQYF.

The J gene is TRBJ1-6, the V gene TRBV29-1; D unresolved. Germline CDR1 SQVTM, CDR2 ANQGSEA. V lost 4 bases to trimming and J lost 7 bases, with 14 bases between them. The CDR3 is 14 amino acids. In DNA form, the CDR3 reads TGCAGCGTTGTAGGGATTGACCCAAATTCACCCCTCCACTTT. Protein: CSVVGIDPNSPLHF. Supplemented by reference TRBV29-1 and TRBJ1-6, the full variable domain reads SAVISQKPSRDICQRGTSLTIQCQVDSQVTMMFWYRQQPGQSLTLIATANQGSEATYESGFVIDKFPISRPNLTFSTLTVSNMSPEDSSIYLCSVVGIDPNSPLHFGNGTRLTVT.

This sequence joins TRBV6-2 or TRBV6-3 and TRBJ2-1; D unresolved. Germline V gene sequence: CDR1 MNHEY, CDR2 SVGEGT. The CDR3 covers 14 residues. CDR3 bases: TGTGGCGGCAGTTACTCGAGGCGAGTTACCTCTCAGTTCTTC. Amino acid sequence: CGGSYSRRVTSQFF.

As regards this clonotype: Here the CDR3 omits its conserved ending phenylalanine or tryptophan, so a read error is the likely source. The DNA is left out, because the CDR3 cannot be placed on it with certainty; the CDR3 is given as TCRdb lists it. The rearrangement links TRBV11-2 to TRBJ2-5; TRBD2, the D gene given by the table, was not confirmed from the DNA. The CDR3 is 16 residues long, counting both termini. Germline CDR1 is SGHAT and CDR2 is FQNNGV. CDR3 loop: CASSLGVSGVQETQYI.

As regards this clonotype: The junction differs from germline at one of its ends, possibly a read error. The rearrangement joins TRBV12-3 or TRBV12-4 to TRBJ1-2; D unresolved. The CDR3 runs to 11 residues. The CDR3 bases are TGTGTCAGCACCATGGGAGATGGCTACATCTTC. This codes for CVSTMGDGYIF.

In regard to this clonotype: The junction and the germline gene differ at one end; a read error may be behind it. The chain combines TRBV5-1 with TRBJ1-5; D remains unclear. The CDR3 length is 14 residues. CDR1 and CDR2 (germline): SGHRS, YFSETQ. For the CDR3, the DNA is TGCGCCATCAAATCGGGTCATAGCAATCAGTCCCAGCATTTT. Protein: CAIKSGHSNQSQHF.

Here the CDR3 DNA reads TGCAGTGCTAGATTACCTCTAGGAGTGAACACTGAAGCTTTCTTT. Protein sequence: CSARLPLGVNTEAFF. V gene TRBV20-1 combines with J gene TRBJ1-1; D remains ambiguous. Trimming took off 2 bases at V and 0 bases at J, with 13 bases between the two ends. In germline, CDR1 is DFQATT, CDR2 SNEGSKA (reference sequence). The CDR3 is 15 amino acids.

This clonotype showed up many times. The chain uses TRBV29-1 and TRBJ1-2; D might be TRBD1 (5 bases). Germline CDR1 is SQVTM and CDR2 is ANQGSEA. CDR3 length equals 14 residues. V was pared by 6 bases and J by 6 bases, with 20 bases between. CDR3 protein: CSVYQRVRGDGYTF. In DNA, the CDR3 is TGCAGCGTCTATCAACGAGTCCGGGGCGATGGCTACACCTTC.

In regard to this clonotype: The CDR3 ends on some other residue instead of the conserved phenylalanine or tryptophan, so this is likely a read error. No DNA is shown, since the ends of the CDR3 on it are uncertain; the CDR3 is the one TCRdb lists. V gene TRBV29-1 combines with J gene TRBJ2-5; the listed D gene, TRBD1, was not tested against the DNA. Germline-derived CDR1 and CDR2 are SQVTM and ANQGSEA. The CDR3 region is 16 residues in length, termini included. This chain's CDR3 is CNAKPYFQTGQETQYL.

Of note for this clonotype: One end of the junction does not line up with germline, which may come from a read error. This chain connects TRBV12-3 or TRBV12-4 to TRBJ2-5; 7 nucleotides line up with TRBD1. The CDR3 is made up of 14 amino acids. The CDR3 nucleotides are TGTGCTAGCAGTATTAGGGACAGACGAGAGACCCAGTACTTC. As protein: CASSIRDRRETQYF.

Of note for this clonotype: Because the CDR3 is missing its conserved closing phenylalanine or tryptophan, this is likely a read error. CDR3: CASRNSQGYQPQHY. Here the CDR3 DNA reads TGTGCCAGTAGAAATTCACAGGGCTATCAGCCCCAGCATTAT. This chain connects TRBV19 to TRBJ1-5; perhaps TRBD1 as D (6 bases). Germline loops: CDR1 LNHDA, CDR2 SQIVND (reference sequence). Trimming took 6 bases from V and 5 from J, leaving 14 bases between them. This CDR3 contains 14 residues.